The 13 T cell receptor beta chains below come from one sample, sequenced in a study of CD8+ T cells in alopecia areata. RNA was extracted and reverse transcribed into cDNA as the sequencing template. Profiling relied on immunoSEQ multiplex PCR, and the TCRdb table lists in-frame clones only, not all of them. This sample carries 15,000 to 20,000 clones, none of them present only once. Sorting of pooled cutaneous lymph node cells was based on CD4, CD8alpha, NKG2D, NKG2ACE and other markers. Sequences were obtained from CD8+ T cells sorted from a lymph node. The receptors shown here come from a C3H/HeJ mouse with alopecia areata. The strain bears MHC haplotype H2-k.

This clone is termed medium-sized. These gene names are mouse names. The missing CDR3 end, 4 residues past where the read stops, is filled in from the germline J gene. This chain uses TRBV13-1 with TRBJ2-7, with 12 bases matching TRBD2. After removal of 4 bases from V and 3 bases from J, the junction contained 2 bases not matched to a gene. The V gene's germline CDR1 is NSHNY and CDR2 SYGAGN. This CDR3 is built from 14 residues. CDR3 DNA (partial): TGTGCCAGCAGTAGGACTGGGGGGGTCTAT. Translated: CASSRTGGVY. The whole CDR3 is CASSRTGGVYEQYF.

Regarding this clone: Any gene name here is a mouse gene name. CDR3 sequence reads: CASSRSGQGYAEQFF. The DNA read from the CDR3 is TGTGCTAGCAGTAGATCGGGACAGGGCTATGCT. V usage is TRBV17 and J usage is TRBJ2-1; 9 bases agree with TRBD1. The read gets to within 4 residues of the CDR3 end, and the germline J gene fills in the rest. In germline, CDR1 is MNHDT, CDR2 YYDKIL. The CDR3 runs to 15 residues. V shed 2 bases and J 3 bases; nucleotides not matched to a gene: 2.

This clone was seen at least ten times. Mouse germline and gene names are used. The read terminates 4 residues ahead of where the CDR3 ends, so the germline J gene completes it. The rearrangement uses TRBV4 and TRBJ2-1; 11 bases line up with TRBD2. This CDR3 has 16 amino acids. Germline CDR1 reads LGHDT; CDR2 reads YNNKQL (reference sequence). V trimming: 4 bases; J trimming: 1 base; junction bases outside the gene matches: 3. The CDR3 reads CASSFDWGGNYAEQFF. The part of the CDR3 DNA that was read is TGTGCCAGCAGCTTTGACTGGGGGGGGAACTATGCT.

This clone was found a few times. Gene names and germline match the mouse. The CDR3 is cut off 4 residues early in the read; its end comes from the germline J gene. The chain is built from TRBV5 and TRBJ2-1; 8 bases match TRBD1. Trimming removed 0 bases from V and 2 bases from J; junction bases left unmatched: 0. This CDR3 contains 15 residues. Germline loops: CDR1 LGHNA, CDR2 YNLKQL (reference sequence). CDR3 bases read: TGTGCCAGCAGCCAAGAGACAGGGGACTATGCT. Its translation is CASSQETGDYA. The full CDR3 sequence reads CASSQETGDYAEQFF.

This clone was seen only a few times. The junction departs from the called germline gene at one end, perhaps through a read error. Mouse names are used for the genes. The CDR3: CTCRATWGNTLYF. The CDR3 bases that were read are TGCACCTGCCGTGCAACCTGGGGAAAC. The chain links TRBV1 to TRBJ2-4, with a tentative D call TRBD2 (6 bases). The read terminates 4 residues ahead of where the CDR3 ends, so the germline J gene completes it. The CDR3 has 13 residues. The V gene's germline CDR1 is NSQYPW and CDR2 LRSPGD (reference sequence).

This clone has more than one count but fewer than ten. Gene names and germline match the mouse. This CDR3 is CTCRRQGRNSDYTF. Partial CDR3 DNA: TGCACCTGCAGAAGACAGGGTAGGAACTCC. V and J are TRBV1 and TRBJ1-2, with 7 bases identical to TRBD1. The sequenced fragment ends 4 residues before the CDR3 boundary, so the rest is inferred from the germline J gene. Germline V lookup: CDR1 NSQYPW, CDR2 LRSPGD (reference sequence). This CDR3 has 14 amino acids. V lost 6 bases and J lost 2; bases outside the gene matches: 6. Drawing the rest from reference TRBV1 and TRBJ1-2, the complete variable domain is VTLLEQNPRWRLVPRGQAVNLRCILKNSQYPWMSWYQQDLQKQLQWLFTLRSPGDKEVKSLPGADYLATRVTDTELRLQVANMSQGRTLYCTCRRQGRNSDYTFGSGTRLLVI.

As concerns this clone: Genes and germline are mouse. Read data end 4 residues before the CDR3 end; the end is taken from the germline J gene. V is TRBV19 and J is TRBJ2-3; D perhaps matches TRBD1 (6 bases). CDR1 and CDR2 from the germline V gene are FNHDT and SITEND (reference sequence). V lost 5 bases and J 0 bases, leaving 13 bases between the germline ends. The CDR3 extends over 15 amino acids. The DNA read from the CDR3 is TGTGCCAGCAGCCCCCTTCAGGGGAGTGCAGAA. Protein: CASSPLQGSAE. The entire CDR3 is CASSPLQGSAETLYF. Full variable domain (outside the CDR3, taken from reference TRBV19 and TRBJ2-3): GGIITQTPKFLIGQEGQKLTLKCQQNFNHDTMYWYRQDSGKGLRLIYYSITENDLQKGDLSEGYDASREKKSSFSLTVTSAQKNEMAVFLCASSPLQGSAETLYFGSGTRLTVL.

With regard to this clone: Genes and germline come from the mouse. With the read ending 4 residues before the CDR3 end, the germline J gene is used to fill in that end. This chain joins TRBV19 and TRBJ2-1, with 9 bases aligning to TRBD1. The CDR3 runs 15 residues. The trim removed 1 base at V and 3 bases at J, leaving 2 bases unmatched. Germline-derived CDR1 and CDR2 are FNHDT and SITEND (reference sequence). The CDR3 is CASSIMDRGYAEQFF. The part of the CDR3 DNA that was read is TGTGCCAGCAGTATAATGGACAGGGGCTATGCT. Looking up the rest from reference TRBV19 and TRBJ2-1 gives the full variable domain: GGIITQTPKFLIGQEGQKLTLKCQQNFNHDTMYWYRQDSGKGLRLIYYSITENDLQKGDLSEGYDASREKKSSFSLTVTSAQKNEMAVFLCASSIMDRGYAEQFFGPGTRLTVL.

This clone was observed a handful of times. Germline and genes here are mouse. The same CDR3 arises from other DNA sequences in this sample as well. The chain's CDR3 is CASSDRLGEDTQYF. The DNA read from the CDR3 is TGTGCCAGCAGTGATCGGCTGGGGGAAGAC. The chain couples TRBV13-3 to TRBJ2-5; 7 positions agree with TRBD2. The read finishes 4 residues shy of the CDR3 end, and the germline J gene is used to complete it. CDR3 length: 14 amino acids. In germline, CDR1 is NNHDY, CDR2 SYVADS. The full variable domain, its missing parts supplied by reference TRBV13-3 and TRBJ2-5, is EAAVTQSPRSKVAVTGGKVTLSCHQTNNHDYMYWYRQDTGHGLRLIHYSYVADSTEKGDIPDGYKASRPSQENFSLILELASLSQTAVYFCASSDRLGEDTQYFGPGTRLLVL.

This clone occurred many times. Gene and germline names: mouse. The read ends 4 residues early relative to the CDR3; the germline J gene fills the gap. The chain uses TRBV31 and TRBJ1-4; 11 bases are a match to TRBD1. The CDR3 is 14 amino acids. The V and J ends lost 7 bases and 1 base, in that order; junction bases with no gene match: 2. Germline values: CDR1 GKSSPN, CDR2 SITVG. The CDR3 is CAYGQGASNERLFF. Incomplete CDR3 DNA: TGTGCCTACGGACAGGGGGCTTCCAACGAA. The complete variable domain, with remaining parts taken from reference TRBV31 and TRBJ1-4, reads AQTIHQWPVAEIKAVGSPLSLGCTIKGKSSPNLYWYWQATGGTLQQLFYSITVGQVESVVQLNLSASRPKDDQFILSTEKLLLSHSGFYLCAYGQGASNERLFFGHGTKLSVL.

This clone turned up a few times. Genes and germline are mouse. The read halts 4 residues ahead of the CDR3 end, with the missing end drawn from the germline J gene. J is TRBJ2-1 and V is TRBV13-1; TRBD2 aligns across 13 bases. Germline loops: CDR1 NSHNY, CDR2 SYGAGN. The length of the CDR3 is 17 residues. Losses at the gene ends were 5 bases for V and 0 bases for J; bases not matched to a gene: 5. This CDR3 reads CASRPGTGGVNYAEQFF. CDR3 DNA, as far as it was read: TGTGCCAGCAGGCCTGGGACTGGGGGGGTTAACTATGCT.

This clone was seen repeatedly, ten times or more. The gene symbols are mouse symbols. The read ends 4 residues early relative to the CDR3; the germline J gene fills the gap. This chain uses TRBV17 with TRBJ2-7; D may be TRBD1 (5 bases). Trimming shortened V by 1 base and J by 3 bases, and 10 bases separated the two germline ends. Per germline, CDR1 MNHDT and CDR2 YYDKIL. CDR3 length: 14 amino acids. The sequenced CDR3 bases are TGTGCTAGCAGTAGAGCGCAGGGTGGCTAT. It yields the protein CASSRAQGGY. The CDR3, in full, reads CASSRAQGGYEQYF.

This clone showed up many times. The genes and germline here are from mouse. The CDR3 DNA, read in part, is TGTGCCAGCAGTGGGGACAGGGGGACCGACGAA. This codes for CASSGDRGTDE. The whole CDR3 reads CASSGDRGTDERLFF. The rearrangement joins TRBV13-3 to TRBJ1-4; 11 nucleotides match TRBD1. The read falls 4 residues short of the CDR3 end, and the missing part is taken from the germline J gene. The ends lost 3 bases at V and 6 bases at J; junction bases unmatched: 4. Germline V gene lookup returns CDR1 NNHDY and CDR2 SYVADS. CDR3 length equals 15 residues.